This entry is about one T cell receptor beta chain. The source of the sample is a study of blood T cell repertoires in COVID-19. Overall study context: Spain, Italy and the United States supplied samples that represented acute and convalescent COVID-19.

Original processing methods: Reference gene primer amplification gave nucleated cell count estimates. TCRdb's copy holds only in-frame clones and misses some; the assay was immunoSEQ multiplex PCR. Clone size and the V and J calls come from that table; the DNA yielded D and trimming. In the table there are more than 200,000 clones, around 88% of which are singletons. Seattle-derived patients entered the study during active infection and were followed longitudinally. The TCR originated in a woman aged 25 to 39 with COVID-19, enrolled during active disease. Sequenced: peripheral blood.

The CDR3 sequence: CASSGDRETDTQYF. In DNA, the CDR3 is TGTGCCAGCAGTGGGGACAGGGAGACAGATACGCAGTATTTT. This rearrangement joins TRBV2 to TRBJ2-3; TRBD1 aligns across 9 bases. After removal of 4 bases from V and 3 bases from J, the junction contained 2 bases not matched to a gene. Germline lookup yields CDR1 SNHLY and CDR2 FYNNEI. This CDR3 region has 14 residues.